The TCR beta chain under discussion was sequenced for a study of T cell responses to AZD1222 COVID-19 vaccine. Study-wide results and caveats: Regions 160-218 and 743-854 held dominance among vaccine-associated CD4 TCRs, which spanned spike. The study identified only six AZD1222 recipients as seropositive at baseline. Reportedly, close to half of spike-specific TCRs are directed against unmutated variant regions.

Of note for this clone: Antigen specificity is unknown.

CDR1 MRHNA and CDR2 SNTAGT come from the germline V gene. CDR3 size: 14 residues. Trimming removed 4 bases at V and 5 bases at J, with 13 bases between. Data came from immunoSEQ multiplex PCR; TCRdb stores just in-frame clones and leaves some out. Here the sample spans approximately 150,000 clones, around 91% being singletons. The TCR comes from an adult in good health. The rearrangement uses TRBV6-4 and TRBJ2-3; the D is unclear. This specimen was peripheral blood, taken on day 0 of AZD1222 vaccination. CDR3 loop: CASSGGFVGDTQYF. The CDR3 bases are TGTGCCAGCAGTGGGGGTTTTGTTGGAGATACGCAGTATTTT.